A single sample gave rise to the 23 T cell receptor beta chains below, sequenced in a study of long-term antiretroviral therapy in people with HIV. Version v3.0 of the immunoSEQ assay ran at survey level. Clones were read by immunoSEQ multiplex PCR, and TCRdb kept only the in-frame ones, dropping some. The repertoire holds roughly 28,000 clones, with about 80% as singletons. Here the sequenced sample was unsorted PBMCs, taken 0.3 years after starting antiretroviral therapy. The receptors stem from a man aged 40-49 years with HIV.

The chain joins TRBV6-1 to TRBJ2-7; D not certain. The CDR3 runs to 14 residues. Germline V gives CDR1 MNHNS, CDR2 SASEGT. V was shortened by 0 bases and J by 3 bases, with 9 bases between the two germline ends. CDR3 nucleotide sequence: TGTGCCAGCAGTGAAGCTGGGTCCGTCTACGAGCAGTACTTC. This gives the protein CASSEAGSVYEQYF.

Here the CDR3 reads CAISASSQISGNTIYF. In DNA form, the CDR3 reads TGTGCCATCAGCGCATCGAGCCAAATCTCTGGAAACACCATATATTTT. This chain joins TRBV10-3 and TRBJ1-3; unclear D gene. V gave up 6 bases and J gave up 0 bases, with 15 bases separating them. The CDR3 sequence is 16 residues long. Germline lookup yields CDR1 ENHRY and CDR2 SYGVKD.

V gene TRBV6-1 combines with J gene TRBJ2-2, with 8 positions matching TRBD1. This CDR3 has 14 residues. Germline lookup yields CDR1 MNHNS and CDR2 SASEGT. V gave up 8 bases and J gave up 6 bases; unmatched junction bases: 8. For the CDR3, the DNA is TGTGCCAGCTCGGGTTTACAGGGGGCCGGGGAGCTGTTTTTT. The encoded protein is CASSGLQGAGELFF.

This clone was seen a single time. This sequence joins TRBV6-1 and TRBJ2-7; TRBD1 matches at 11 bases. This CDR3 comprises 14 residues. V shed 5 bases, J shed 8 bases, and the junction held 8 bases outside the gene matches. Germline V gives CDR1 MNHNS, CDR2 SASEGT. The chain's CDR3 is CASSLVGQGAKQYF. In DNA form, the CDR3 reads TGTGCCAGCAGTCTTGTAGGACAGGGGGCGAAGCAGTACTTC.

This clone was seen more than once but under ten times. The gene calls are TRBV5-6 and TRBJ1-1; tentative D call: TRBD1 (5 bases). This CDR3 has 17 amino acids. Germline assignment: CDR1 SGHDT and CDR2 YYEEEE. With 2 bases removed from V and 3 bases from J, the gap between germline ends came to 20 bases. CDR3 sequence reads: CASSFQQEIFLHTEAFF. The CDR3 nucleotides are TGTGCCAGCAGCTTTCAACAGGAGATTTTCCTCCACACTGAAGCTTTCTTT. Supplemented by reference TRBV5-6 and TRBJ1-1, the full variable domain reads DAGVTQSPTHLIKTRGQQVTLRCSPKSGHDTVSWYQQALGQGPQFIFQYYEEEERQRGNFPDRFSGHQFPNYSSELNVNALLLGDSALYLCASSFQQEIFLHTEAFFGQGTRLTVV.

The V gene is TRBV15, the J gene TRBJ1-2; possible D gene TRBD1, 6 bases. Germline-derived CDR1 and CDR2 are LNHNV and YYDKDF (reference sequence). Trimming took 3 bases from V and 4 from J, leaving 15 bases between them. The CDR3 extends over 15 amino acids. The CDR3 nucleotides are TGTGCCACCAGCAGGGCCGGGGACACGGCCTATGGCTACACCTTC. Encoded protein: CATSRAGDTAYGYTF.

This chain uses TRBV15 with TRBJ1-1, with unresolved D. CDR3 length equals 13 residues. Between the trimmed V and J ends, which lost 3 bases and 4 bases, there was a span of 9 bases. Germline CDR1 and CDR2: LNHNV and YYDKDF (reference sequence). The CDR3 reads CATSRPLGTEAFF. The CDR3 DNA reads TGTGCCACCAGCAGGCCGTTGGGCACTGAAGCTTTCTTT.

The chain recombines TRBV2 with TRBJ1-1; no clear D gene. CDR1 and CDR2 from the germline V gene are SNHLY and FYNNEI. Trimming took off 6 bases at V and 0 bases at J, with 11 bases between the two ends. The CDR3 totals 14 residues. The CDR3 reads CASRRVGLNTEAFF. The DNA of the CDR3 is TGTGCCAGCAGAAGGGTAGGGCTGAACACTGAAGCTTTCTTT.

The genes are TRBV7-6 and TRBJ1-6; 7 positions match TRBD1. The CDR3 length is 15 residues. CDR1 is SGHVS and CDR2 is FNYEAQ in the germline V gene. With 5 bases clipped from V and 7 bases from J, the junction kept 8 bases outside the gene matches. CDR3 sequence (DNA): TGTGCCAGCAGCGCACAGGGGCTGGGGAATTCACCCCTCCACTTT. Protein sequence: CASSAQGLGNSPLHF.

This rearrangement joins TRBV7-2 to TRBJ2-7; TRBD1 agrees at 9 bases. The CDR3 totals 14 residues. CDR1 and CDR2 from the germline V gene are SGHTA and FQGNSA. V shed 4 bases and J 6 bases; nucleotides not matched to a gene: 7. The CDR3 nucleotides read TGTGCCAGCAGCTCAGGGGACAGGGCGGCCGAGCAGTACTTC. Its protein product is CASSSGDRAAEQYF.

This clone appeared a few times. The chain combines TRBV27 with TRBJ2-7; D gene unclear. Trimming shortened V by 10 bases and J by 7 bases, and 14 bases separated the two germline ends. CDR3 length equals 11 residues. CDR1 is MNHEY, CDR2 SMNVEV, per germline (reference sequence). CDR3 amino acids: CATTSLGEQYF. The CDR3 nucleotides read TGTGCCACCACCAGTCTCGGGGAGCAGTACTTC.

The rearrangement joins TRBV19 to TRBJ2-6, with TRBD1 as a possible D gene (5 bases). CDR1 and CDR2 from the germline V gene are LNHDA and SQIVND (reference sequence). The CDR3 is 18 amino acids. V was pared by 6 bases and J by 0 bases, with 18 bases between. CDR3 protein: CASRGRGVLHSGANVLTF. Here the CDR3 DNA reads TGTGCCAGTAGGGGTAGGGGTGTACTGCACTCTGGGGCCAACGTCCTGACTTTC.

The CDR3 bases are TGTGCCAGCAGTTACGCCGGGACAGGGGTTGAAAAACTGTTTTTT. Translation: CASSYAGTGVEKLFF. V gene TRBV6-5 combines with J gene TRBJ1-4, with 10 nucleotides matching TRBD1. Germline V lookup: CDR1 MNHEY, CDR2 SVGAGI. CDR3 length: 15 amino acids. Trimming at V came to 2 bases and at J to 7 bases, leaving 4 bases not matched to a gene.

The CDR3 bases are TGTGCCAGCAGCCCGGACAGTTTGGGGACTGAAGCTTTCTTT. Amino acid sequence: CASSPDSLGTEAFF. The chain employs TRBV9 and TRBJ1-1, with a possible D match to TRBD1 (6 bases). Trimming took 4 bases from V and 5 from J, leaving 15 bases between them. The CDR3 consists of 14 residues. Looked up from germline, CDR1 is SGDLS and CDR2 is YYNGEE.

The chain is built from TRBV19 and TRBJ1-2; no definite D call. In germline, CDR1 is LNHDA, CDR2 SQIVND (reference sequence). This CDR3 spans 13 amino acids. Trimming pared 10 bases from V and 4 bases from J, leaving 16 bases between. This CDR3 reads CATQKAIPYGYTF. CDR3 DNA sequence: TGTGCCACCCAAAAGGCTATCCCCTATGGCTACACCTTC.

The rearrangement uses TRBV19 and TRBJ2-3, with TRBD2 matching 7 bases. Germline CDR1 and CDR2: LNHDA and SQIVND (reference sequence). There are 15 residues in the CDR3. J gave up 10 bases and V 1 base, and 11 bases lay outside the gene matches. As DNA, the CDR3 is TGTGCCAGTAGTATAGTAGCGGGCCCCTTCGGAGCGCAGTATTTT. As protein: CASSIVAGPFGAQYF.

In nucleotides, the CDR3 is TGTGCCAGCAGCCAACTAGCGGGAGCCCGCTACGAGCAGTACTTC. It codes for CASSQLAGARYEQYF. The chain has TRBV28 and TRBJ2-7; 11 bases are a match to TRBD2. J gave up 3 bases and V 6 bases, and 7 bases lay outside the gene matches. The CDR3 runs to 15 residues. Looked up from germline, CDR1 is MDHEN and CDR2 is SYDVKM. The entire variable domain, with the rest obtained from reference TRBV28 and TRBJ2-7, is as follows: DVKVTQSSRYLVKRTGEKVFLECVQDMDHENMFWYRQDPGLGLRLIYFSYDVKMKEKGDIPEGYSVSREKKERFSLILESASTNQTSMYLCASSQLAGARYEQYFGPGTRLTVT.

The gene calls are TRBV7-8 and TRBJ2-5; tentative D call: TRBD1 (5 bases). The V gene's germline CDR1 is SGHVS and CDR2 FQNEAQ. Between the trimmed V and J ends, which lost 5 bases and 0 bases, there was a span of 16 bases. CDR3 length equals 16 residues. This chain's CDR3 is CASSPRRTKYQETQYF. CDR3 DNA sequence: TGTGCCAGCAGCCCTAGACGGACAAAGTACCAAGAGACCCAGTACTTC.

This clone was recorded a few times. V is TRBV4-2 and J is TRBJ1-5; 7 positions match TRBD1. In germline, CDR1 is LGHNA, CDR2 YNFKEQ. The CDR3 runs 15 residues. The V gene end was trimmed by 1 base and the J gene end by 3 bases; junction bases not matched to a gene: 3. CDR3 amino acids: CASSQGDSYNQPQHF. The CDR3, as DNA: TGTGCCAGCAGCCAAGGGGACAGTTACAATCAGCCCCAGCATTTT.

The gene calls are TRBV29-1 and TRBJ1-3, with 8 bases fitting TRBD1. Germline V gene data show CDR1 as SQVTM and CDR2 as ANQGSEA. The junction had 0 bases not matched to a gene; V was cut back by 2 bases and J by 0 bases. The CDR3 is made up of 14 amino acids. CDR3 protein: CSVEQGASGNTIYF. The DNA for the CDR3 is TGCAGCGTTGAACAGGGGGCCTCTGGAAACACCATATATTTT.

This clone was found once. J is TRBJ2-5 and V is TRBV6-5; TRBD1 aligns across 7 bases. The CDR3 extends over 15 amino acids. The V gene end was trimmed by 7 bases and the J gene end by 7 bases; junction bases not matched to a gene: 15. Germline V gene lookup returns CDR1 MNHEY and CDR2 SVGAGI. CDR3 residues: CASTRGGPEARTQYF. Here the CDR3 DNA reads TGTGCCAGCACGCGAGGGGGCCCAGAAGCGAGGACCCAGTACTTC.

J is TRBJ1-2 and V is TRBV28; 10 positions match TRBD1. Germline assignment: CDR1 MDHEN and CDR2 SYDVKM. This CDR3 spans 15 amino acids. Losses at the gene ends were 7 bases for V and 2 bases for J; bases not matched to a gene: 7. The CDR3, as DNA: TGTGCCAGCACCCCCGAGGACAGGGGGAACTATGGCTACACCTTC. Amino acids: CASTPEDRGNYGYTF.

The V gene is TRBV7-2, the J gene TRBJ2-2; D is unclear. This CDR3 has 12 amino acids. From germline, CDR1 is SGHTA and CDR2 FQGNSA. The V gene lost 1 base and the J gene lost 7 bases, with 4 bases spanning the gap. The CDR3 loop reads CASSLVYGELFF. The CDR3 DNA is TGTGCCAGCAGCTTAGTGTACGGGGAGCTGTTTTTT.